These 5 T cell receptor beta chains originate from one sample sequenced in a study of blood T cell repertoires in COVID-19. Produced via immunoSEQ multiplex PCR; TCRdb's table is partial and in-frame only. The top ten clones hold less than 6.5% of a sample with some 120,000 clones, roughly 72% of them seen once. Material for sequencing was peripheral blood. These receptors all stem from a man aged 60 to 75 with acute or convalescent COVID-19.

J is TRBJ1-3 and V is TRBV9; D is undetermined. The germline V gene encodes CDR1 SGDLS and CDR2 YYNGEE. V was pared by 4 bases and J by 4 bases, with 6 bases between. The CDR3 consists of 12 residues. The CDR3 reads CASSPSGNTIYF. CDR3 DNA: TGTGCCAGCAGCCCTTCCGGAAACACCATATATTTT.

This clone was seen more than once but under ten times. The chain links TRBV28 to TRBJ1-2; 8 bases are shared with TRBD1. The V segment lost 2 bases and the J segment 7 bases; nucleotides outside the gene matches: 3. This CDR3 has 13 amino acids. Germline CDR1 is MDHEN and CDR2 is SYDVKM. CDR3 nucleotides: TGTGCCAGCAGTTTACAGGGGGCAGGTGGCTACACCTTC. Its translation is CASSLQGAGGYTF.

The chain combines TRBV2 with TRBJ1-1; D is ambiguous. The germline V gene encodes CDR1 SNHLY and CDR2 FYNNEI. The V gene lost 2 bases and the J gene lost 11 bases, with 9 bases spanning the gap. The CDR3 totals 11 residues. The CDR3 reads CASSEPLEAFF. CDR3 bases: TGTGCCAGCAGTGAACCCCTCGAGGCTTTCTTT. Complete variable domain (other parts from reference TRBV2 and TRBJ1-1): EPEVTQTPSHQVTQMGQEVILRCVPISNHLYFYWYRQILGQKVEFLVSFYNNEISEKSEIFDDQFSVERPDGSNFTLKIRSTKLEDSAMYFCASSEPLEAFFGQGTRLTVV.

This chain uses TRBV5-1 with TRBJ1-4; possibly TRBD1 for D (6 bases). Looked up from germline, CDR1 is SGHRS and CDR2 is YFSETQ. The CDR3 spans 14 residues. The V gene lost 0 bases and the J gene lost 5 bases, with 8 bases spanning the gap. CDR3 in amino acids: CASSLGRGNEKLFF. As DNA, the CDR3 is TGCGCCAGCAGCTTGGGCAGGGGAAATGAAAAACTGTTTTTT.

This chain uses TRBV6-5 with TRBJ1-2; D unresolved. The CDR3 runs 13 residues. V was shortened by 6 bases and J by 0 bases, with 8 bases between the two germline ends. Germline values: CDR1 MNHEY, CDR2 SVGAGI. The CDR3 protein is CASSRIANYGYTF. The CDR3 coding sequence is TGTGCCAGCAGCAGGATAGCTAACTATGGCTACACCTTC.